This is a list of T cell receptor beta chains from one sample in a study of cytomegalovirus exposure and HLA in healthy donors. Using immunoSEQ multiplex PCR, the repertoire was profiled, and TCRdb retains in-frame clones only, with some absent. This sample has over 85,000 clones; roughly 83% occur once, and the top ten carry about 2.5%. The sample was PBMCs. The origin of the receptors is a man in his forties or fifties in good health and CMV-seronegative. Each CDR3 is given with its conserved first and last residue. The D gene is left open where the match is weak. Clone size, where shown, is once, few, many, or a class for clones that have expanded.

cdr3_nt,cdr3_aa,v_call,cdr3_length,j_call,d_call,clone_size
TGCGCCAGCAGCTTGGGTCCGGGGGGGTACAATCAGCCCCAGCATTTT,CASSLGPGGYNQPQHF,TRBV5-1,16,TRBJ1-5,.,.
TGTGCCAGCAGCCCTCCGAGCGGAGGGCCCCAGCATTTT,CASSPPSGGPQHF,TRBV6-6,13,TRBJ1-5,.,.
TGTGCCAGCAGTTACGGACAGGGGGTGGCCGATGGCTACACCTTC,CASSYGQGVADGYTF,TRBV6-5,15,TRBJ1-2,TRBD1,.
TGCGCCAGCAGCCGCGGACTAGCGGGGGGTGATGAGCAGTTCTTC,CASSRGLAGGDEQFF,TRBV4-1,15,TRBJ2-1,TRBD2,.
TGCGCCAGCAGTGAGCGGGGGACTAGCGGCACTTATTTACAAGAGACCCAGTACTTC,CASSERGTSGTYLQETQYF,TRBV10-1,19,TRBJ2-5,TRBD2,.
TGTGCCAGCAGCTTAAGAAGGAACACCCAGGCTGAAAATGAGCAGTTCTTC,CASSLRRNTQAENEQFF,TRBV7-3,17,TRBJ2-1,.,.
TGTGCCAGCACCCAGGGGGCCGGCAATCAGCCCCAGCATTTT,CASTQGAGNQPQHF,TRBV7-8,14,TRBJ1-5,TRBD1,.
TGTGCCAGCAGCCGTAGCGGGGGGGCGGGCTATGAGCAGTTCTTC,CASSRSGGAGYEQFF,TRBV7-6,15,TRBJ2-1,TRBD2,.
TGCGCCAGCAGCCAAACTAGGAGGAACACTGAAGCTTTCTTT,CASSQTRRNTEAFF,TRBV4-3,14,TRBJ1-1,.,few
TGTGCCAGCAGTGGCGCGGTCTTCTATGGCTACACCTTC,CASSGAVFYGYTF,TRBV25-1,13,TRBJ1-2,.,.
TGTGCCAGCAGTGAGGAGCGGGGGGGCATCTATACGCAGTATTTT,CASSEERGGIYTQYF,TRBV2,15,TRBJ2-3,TRBD2,.
TGTGCCAGCAGCTTCAACGGGCGTGCGGGGGCGGCCAGGGATACGCAGTATTTT,CASSFNGRAGAARDTQYF,TRBV7-6,18,TRBJ2-3,.,.